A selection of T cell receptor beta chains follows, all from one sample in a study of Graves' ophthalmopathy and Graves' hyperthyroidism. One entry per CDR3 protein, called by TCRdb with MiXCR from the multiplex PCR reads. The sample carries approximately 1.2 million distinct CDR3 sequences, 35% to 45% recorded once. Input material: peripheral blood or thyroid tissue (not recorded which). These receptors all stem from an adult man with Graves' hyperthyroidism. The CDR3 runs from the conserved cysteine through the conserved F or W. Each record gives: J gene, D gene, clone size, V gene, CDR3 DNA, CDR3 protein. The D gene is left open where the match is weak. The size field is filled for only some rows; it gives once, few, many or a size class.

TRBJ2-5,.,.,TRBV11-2,TGTGCCAGCAGCATCGGACGTCAAGAGGCCCAGTACTTC,CASSIGRQEAQYF
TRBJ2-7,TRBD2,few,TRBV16,TGTGCCAGCAGCGGAACGGGGGGGTACTACGAGCAGTACTTC,CASSGTGGYYEQYF
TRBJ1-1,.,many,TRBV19,TGTGCCAGTAAAAGGGGTGACACTGAAGCTTTCTTT,CASKRGDTEAFF
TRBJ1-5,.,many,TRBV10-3,TGTGCCATCAGTGAGTCGACGGGTTTTGTCCGCAATCAGCCCCAGCATTTT,CAISESTGFVRNQPQHF
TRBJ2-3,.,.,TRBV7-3,TGTGCCAGCAGCTTAATGGGACCACGCACGGATACGCAGTATTTT,CASSLMGPRTDTQYF
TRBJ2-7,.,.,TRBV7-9,TGTGCCAGCAGCCCCTCGGACTCCCTGGAGCAGTACTTC,CASSPSDSLEQYF
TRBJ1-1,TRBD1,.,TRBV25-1,TGTGCCAGCAGGAGGACAGGGACCCGGAACACTGAAGCTTTCTTT,CASRRTGTRNTEAFF
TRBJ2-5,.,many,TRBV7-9,TGTGCCAGCAGCTCAAACCCGGGACAACAAGAGACCCAGTACTTC,CASSSNPGQQETQYF
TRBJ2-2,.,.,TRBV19,TGTGCCAGTAGTATCCGGGGTGAGACCGGGCAGCTGTTTTTT,CASSIRGETGQLFF
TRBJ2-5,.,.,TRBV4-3,TGCGCCAGCAGCCGAGGCCGCCGCGCGGAGACCCAGTACTTC,CASSRGRRAETQYF
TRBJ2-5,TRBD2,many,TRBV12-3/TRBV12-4,TGTGCCAGCACTGACACTAGCGGGGTTGAGACCCAGTACTTC,CASTDTSGVETQYF
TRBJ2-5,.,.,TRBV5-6,TGTGCCAGCAGCCCTACACCGGGAAATCAAGAGACCCAGTACTTC,CASSPTPGNQETQYF
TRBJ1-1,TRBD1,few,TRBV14,TGTGCCAGCTCACCACCAGACAGGGGACAGAGGACTGAAGCTTTCTTT,CASSPPDRGQRTEAFF